The source of this T cell receptor (beta chain) is a study of T cells after yellow fever vaccination. General study results and limits: The study re-detected most primary-vaccination clones after the booster (roughly 96% CD4, around 89% CD8).

TCRdb itself ran the 5' RACE reads through MiXCR, one entry per CDR3 protein. This table has about 360,000 distinct CDR3 sequences, 6.2% appearing once. The V end lost 5 bases, the J end lost 3 bases, and 12 bases lay between the germline ends. Germline V CDR1 and CDR2: MDHEN, SYDVKM. CDR3 length equals 14 residues. In regard to this clonotype: Its antigen is still unknown.

This receptor was identified in a man aged 25 to 40 who received the YFV17D yellow fever vaccine. The genes are TRBV28 and TRBJ2-3; D remains unclear. The starting material was PBMCs, obtained 5 days after the yellow fever booster vaccination. The CDR3 reads CASSPAFETDTQYF. In nucleotides, the CDR3 is TGTGCCAGCAGTCCCGCCTTTGAGACAGATACGCAGTATTTT.